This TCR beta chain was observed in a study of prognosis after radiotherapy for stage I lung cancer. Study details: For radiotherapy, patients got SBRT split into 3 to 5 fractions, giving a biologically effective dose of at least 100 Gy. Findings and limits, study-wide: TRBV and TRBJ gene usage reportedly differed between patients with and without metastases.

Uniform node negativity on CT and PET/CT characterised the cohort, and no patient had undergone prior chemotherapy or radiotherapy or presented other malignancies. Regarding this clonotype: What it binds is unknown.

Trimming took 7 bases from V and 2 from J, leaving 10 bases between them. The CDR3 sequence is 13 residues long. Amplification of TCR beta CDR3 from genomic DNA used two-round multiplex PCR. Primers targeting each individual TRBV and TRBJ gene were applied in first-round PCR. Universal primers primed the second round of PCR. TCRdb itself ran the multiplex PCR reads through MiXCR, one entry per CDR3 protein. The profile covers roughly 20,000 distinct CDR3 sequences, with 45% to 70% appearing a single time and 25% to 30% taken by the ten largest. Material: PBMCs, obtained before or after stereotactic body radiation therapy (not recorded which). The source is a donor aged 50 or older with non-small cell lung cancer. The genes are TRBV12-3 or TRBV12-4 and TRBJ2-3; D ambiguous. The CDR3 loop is CASTLGVTDTQYF. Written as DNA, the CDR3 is TGTGCCAGCACGCTTGGGGTCACAGATACGCAGTATTTT.